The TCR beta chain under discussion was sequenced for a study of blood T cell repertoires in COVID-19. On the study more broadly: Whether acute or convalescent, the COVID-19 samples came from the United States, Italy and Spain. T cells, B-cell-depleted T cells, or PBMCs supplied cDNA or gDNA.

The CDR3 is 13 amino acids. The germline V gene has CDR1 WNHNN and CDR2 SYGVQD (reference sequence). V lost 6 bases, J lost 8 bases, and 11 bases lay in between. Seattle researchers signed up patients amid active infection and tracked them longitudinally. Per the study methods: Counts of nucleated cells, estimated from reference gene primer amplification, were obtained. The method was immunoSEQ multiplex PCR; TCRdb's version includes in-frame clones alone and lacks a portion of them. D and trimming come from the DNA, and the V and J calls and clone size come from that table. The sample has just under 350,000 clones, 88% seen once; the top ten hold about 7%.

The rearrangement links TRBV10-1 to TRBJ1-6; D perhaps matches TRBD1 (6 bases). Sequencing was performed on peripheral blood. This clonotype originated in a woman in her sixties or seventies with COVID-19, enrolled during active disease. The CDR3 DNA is TGCGCCAGCAGGCAGGGGCCCGATTCACCCCTCCACTTT. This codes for CASRQGPDSPLHF.